This TCR beta chain was captured in a study of T cells in Graves' hyperthyroidism and ophthalmopathy. Amplification of TCR beta CDR3 regions used RNA as the template. TCR CDR3 regions were first amplified by RT-PCR with HTBI primers. TCRdb reprocessed the multiplex PCR reads with MiXCR, giving one entry per CDR3 protein. The sample contains about 520,000 distinct CDR3 sequences, roughly 24% of which appear only once. Findings of the study overall: Blood shared most expanded thyroid clonotypes above 0.001.

The CDR3 runs 17 residues. The germline gives CDR1 SGDLS, CDR2 YYNGEE. Trimming pared 0 bases from V and 0 bases from J, leaving 15 bases between. In its sample, this clonotype was seen many times. Its antigen is unidentified. The origin of this receptor is a woman in her twenties or thirties with Graves' ophthalmopathy. Material for sequencing was blood. This chain links TRBV9 with TRBJ1-1, with D possibly being TRBD1 (5 bases). CDR3 region: CASSVVTLTAMNTEAFF. In DNA form, the CDR3 reads TGTGCCAGCAGCGTAGTAACTCTGACAGCTATGAACACTGAAGCTTTCTTT.